A selection of T cell receptor beta chains follows, all from one sample in a study of control samples from healthy donors and cancer patients. TCRdb's table, derived via immunoSEQ multiplex PCR, lists solely in-frame clones and lacks some. Here the sample spans 95,000 to 150,000 clones, just over 90% being singletons. Sequencing was done on a sample of blood. The receptors were gathered from a woman aged 18-29 years in good health. CDR3s include the opening cysteine and the closing phenylalanine or tryptophan. Fields, in order: J gene, V gene, CDR3 protein.

j_gene: TRBJ2-3; v_gene: TRBV6-1; CDR3aa: CASSEAGPRLYTQYF
j_gene: TRBJ2-1; v_gene: TRBV29-1; CDR3aa: CSVYRDRGYNEQFF
j_gene: TRBJ2-3; v_gene: TRBV12-2; CDR3aa: CASRPGTSGGLSTDTQYF
j_gene: TRBJ1-1; v_gene: TRBV7-9; CDR3aa: CASSSELGEAFF
j_gene: TRBJ2-7; v_gene: TRBV7-9; CDR3aa: CASSSGTYEQYF
j_gene: TRBJ2-2; v_gene: TRBV19; CDR3aa: CASMAWGDPNTGELFF
j_gene: TRBJ2-7; v_gene: TRBV30; CDR3aa: CAWSLQGASEQYF
j_gene: TRBJ2-1; v_gene: TRBV3-1/TRBV3-2; CDR3aa: CASSPPLAGSFNNEQFF
j_gene: TRBJ2-1; v_gene: TRBV7-3; CDR3aa: CASSPWTSGGEQFF
j_gene: TRBJ2-5; v_gene: TRBV6-5; CDR3aa: CASSYSRQKETQYF
j_gene: TRBJ2-7; v_gene: TRBV27; CDR3aa: CASSLSTSGSAEQYF
j_gene: TRBJ1-1; v_gene: TRBV10-3; CDR3aa: CAITLSGNTEAFF
j_gene: TRBJ2-7; v_gene: TRBV6-1; CDR3aa: CASSEAGTASYEQYF
j_gene: TRBJ1-1; v_gene: TRBV5-6; CDR3aa: CASSPATKQGSTEAFF
j_gene: TRBJ1-1; v_gene: TRBV28; CDR3aa: CASSPDRGFGEAFF
j_gene: TRBJ1-1; v_gene: TRBV6-5; CDR3aa: CASSTGKMNTEAFF
j_gene: TRBJ1-2; v_gene: TRBV15; CDR3aa: CATSDRDRDGYTF
j_gene: TRBJ2-3; v_gene: TRBV6-2/TRBV6-3; CDR3aa: CASSRAGSDTQYF
j_gene: TRBJ2-1; v_gene: TRBV13; CDR3aa: CASSIAGRAEQFF
j_gene: TRBJ1-1; v_gene: TRBV28; CDR3aa: CASNEGLYTEAFF
j_gene: TRBJ1-1; v_gene: TRBV7-9; CDR3aa: CASSLVQGSATNTEAFF
j_gene: TRBJ1-1; v_gene: TRBV4-3; CDR3aa: CASSQDLMGVTEAFF
j_gene: TRBJ1-5; v_gene: TRBV23-1; CDR3aa: CASSLETGIRSNQPQHF
j_gene: TRBJ1-6; v_gene: TRBV19; CDR3aa: CASSIDEDPRGDNSPLHF
j_gene: TRBJ1-2; v_gene: TRBV4-3; CDR3aa: CASSHFPKNGYTF
j_gene: TRBJ2-7; v_gene: TRBV7-3; CDR3aa: CASSLTGSHSEQYF
j_gene: TRBJ1-4; v_gene: TRBV4-3; CDR3aa: CASSPREGSRVNEKLFF
j_gene: TRBJ1-3; v_gene: TRBV5-1; CDR3aa: CASSQNAQGSGNTIYF
j_gene: TRBJ1-2; v_gene: TRBV7-9; CDR3aa: CASSQLGVDYGYTF
j_gene: TRBJ1-3; v_gene: TRBV4-3; CDR3aa: CASSQRRSGNTIYF
j_gene: TRBJ1-1; v_gene: TRBV5-1; CDR3aa: CASSLASGTGYRTEAFF